The 16 T cell receptor beta chains presented below share a single source sample, sequenced in a study of blood T cell repertoires in COVID-19. Generated by immunoSEQ multiplex PCR, the TCRdb table keeps only in-frame clones and is missing some. The data show approximately 72,000 clones, 80% to 85% seen once. The sequenced material came from peripheral blood. These receptors came from a man in his fifties with active COVID-19.

This chain joins TRBV5-4 and TRBJ2-2, with 7 bases fitting TRBD2. Germline loops: CDR1 SGHNT, CDR2 YYREEE (reference sequence). The J segment lost 7 bases and the V segment lost 1 base, leaving 1 base of the junction unmatched. This CDR3 has 13 amino acids. The CDR3 DNA reads as TGTGCCAGCAGCTTGTGGGGGGGCGGGGAGCTGTTTTTT. This translates into CASSLWGGGELFF.

The rearrangement links TRBV19 to TRBJ2-6; 14 bases fit TRBD2. V lost 3 bases, J lost 2 bases, and 9 bases stayed unmatched. Per the germline V gene, CDR1 is LNHDA and CDR2 is SQIVND (reference sequence). The CDR3 is 20 residues long. CDR3 residues: CASSMKTSGRARPGANVLTF. Here the CDR3 DNA reads TGTGCCAGTAGTATGAAGACTAGCGGGAGGGCCCGGCCTGGGGCCAACGTCCTGACTTTC.

The CDR3 protein is CAISESEGTWRGYTF. Written as DNA, the CDR3 is TGTGCCATCAGTGAGTCCGAGGGGACATGGCGTGGCTACACCTTC. The rearrangement joins TRBV10-3 to TRBJ1-2; the D gene is possibly TRBD1 (6 bases). Germline V lookup: CDR1 ENHRY, CDR2 SYGVKD. The V gene lost 0 bases and the J gene lost 7 bases, with 15 bases spanning the gap. This CDR3 is 15 amino acids long.

This clone was observed once. The CDR3 loop reads CASSTGHTYNEQFF. The CDR3 nucleotides read TGTGCCAGCAGCACGGGACATACCTACAATGAGCAGTTCTTC. The rearrangement joins TRBV3-1 (or the pseudogene TRBV3-2) to TRBJ2-1, with a tentative D call TRBD1 (6 bases). CDR3 length: 14 residues. Trimming left V 5 bases short and J 2 bases short, with 10 bases between. Per germline, CDR1 LGHDT and CDR2 YNNKEL (reference sequence).

This clone came up a few times. The chain recombines TRBV7-2 with TRBJ1-2; D might be TRBD1 (5 bases). The CDR3 sequence is 16 residues long. Germline V gene lookup returns CDR1 SGHTA and CDR2 FQGNSA. Trimming took off 1 base at V and 2 bases at J, with 14 bases between the two ends. In DNA, the CDR3 is TGTGCCAGCAGCTTAGAAAGGGGCTGGGCCAACTATGGCTACACCTTC. Protein product: CASSLERGWANYGYTF.

The V gene is TRBV10-3, the J gene TRBJ1-5; 7 nucleotides align to TRBD1. V shed 2 bases and J 3 bases; nucleotides not matched to a gene: 4. The CDR3 runs to 15 residues. Per the germline V gene, CDR1 is ENHRY and CDR2 is SYGVKD. The CDR3 here is CAISEGGQYNQPQHF. The CDR3 DNA is TGTGCCATCAGTGAGGGGGGACAGTACAATCAGCCCCAGCATTTT.

DNA of the CDR3: TGTGCCAGCAGCCCGCCCACTAGCGGGGACGGCACAGATACGCAGTATTTT. Amino acid sequence: CASSPPTSGDGTDTQYF. V is TRBV6-2 or TRBV6-3 and J is TRBJ2-3; 10 bases match TRBD2. CDR3 length: 17 amino acids. Germline CDR1 reads MNHEY; CDR2 reads SVGEGT. V gave up 6 bases and J gave up 1 base; unmatched junction bases: 10.

V gene TRBV10-3 combines with J gene TRBJ1-6; D is perhaps TRBD1 (6 bases). Germline assignment: CDR1 ENHRY and CDR2 SYGVKD. V lost 6 bases and J 7 bases, leaving 13 bases between the germline ends. This CDR3 has 14 residues. The CDR3 sequence: CAIREGQWNSPLHF. In DNA, the CDR3 is TGTGCCATCAGGGAAGGACAGTGGAATTCACCCCTCCACTTT.

The chain couples TRBV6-6 to TRBJ1-5, with D tentatively TRBD1 (5 bases). Germline CDR1 MNHNY, CDR2 SVGAGI (reference sequence). This CDR3 contains 15 residues. Trimming took 0 bases from V and 6 from J, leaving 12 bases between them. The CDR3 sequence is CASSYSARASQPQHF. The CDR3 DNA is TGTGCCAGCAGTTACTCTGCCAGGGCCAGTCAGCCCCAGCATTTT.

The chain carries TRBV5-1 and TRBJ1-2; D may be TRBD1 (6 bases). CDR3 size: 15 residues. The V end was cut by 3 bases, the J end by 3 bases, with 15 bases between. Germline V gives CDR1 SGHRS, CDR2 YFSETQ. CDR3 sequence: CASSSLTGSDYGYTF. As DNA, the CDR3 is TGCGCCAGCAGCTCCCTAACAGGGAGCGACTATGGCTACACCTTC.

The CDR3 loop reads CASSPGTGYDQPQHF. The DNA for the CDR3 is TGTGCCAGCAGCCCGGGGACAGGCTACGATCAGCCCCAGCATTTT. This chain joins TRBV7-8 and TRBJ1-5, with 8 bases lining up with TRBD1. CDR3 length: 15 residues. After removal of 5 bases from V and 5 bases from J, the junction contained 8 bases not matched to a gene. CDR1 and CDR2 from the germline V gene are SGHVS and FQNEAQ.

The chain employs TRBV7-2 and TRBJ1-1; 7 nucleotides line up with TRBD1. Germline V gene lookup returns CDR1 SGHTA and CDR2 FQGNSA. This CDR3 spans 15 amino acids. Trimming at V came to 5 bases and at J to 5 bases, leaving 11 bases not matched to a gene. CDR3 sequence (DNA): TGTGCCAGCAGCCCCGCGGGACAGCCGACGACTGAAGCTTTCTTT. Protein product: CASSPAGQPTTEAFF.

V and J are TRBV3-1 (or the pseudogene TRBV3-2) and TRBJ2-7; 8 bases are a match to TRBD1. Germline CDR1 is LGHDT and CDR2 is YNNKEL (reference sequence). This CDR3 comprises 15 residues. V lost 3 bases and J lost 1; bases outside the gene matches: 5. The CDR3: CASSHGTGRSYEQYF. The DNA of the CDR3 is TGTGCCAGCAGCCATGGGACAGGCAGGTCCTACGAGCAGTACTTC.

This chain joins TRBV29-1 and TRBJ2-4, with D possibly TRBD2 on 6 matching bases. The germline CDR1 and CDR2 sequences are SQVTM and ANQGSEA. The CDR3 sequence is 13 residues long. V dropped 0 bases and J dropped 11 bases, with 14 bases sitting between them. CDR3 sequence (DNA): TGCAGCGTTGAAGACCCCGGAAGGGAGGTTCAGTACTTC. Encoded protein: CSVEDPGREVQYF. The full variable domain, its missing parts supplied by reference TRBV29-1 and TRBJ2-4, is SAVISQKPSRDICQRGTSLTIQCQVDSQVTMMFWYRQQPGQSLTLIATANQGSEATYESGFVIDKFPISRPNLTFSTLTVSNMSPEDSSIYLCSVEDPGREVQYFGAGTRLSVL.

In its sample, this clone was seen many times. The chain couples TRBV5-4 to TRBJ2-1, with TRBD2 matching over 10 bases. V shed 2 bases and J 9 bases; nucleotides not matched to a gene: 5. Germline V gives CDR1 SGHNT, CDR2 YYREEE (reference sequence). CDR3 size: 14 residues. The CDR3 sequence is CASSLAGGWLEQFF. In nucleotides, the CDR3 is TGTGCCAGCAGCTTAGCGGGGGGGTGGCTTGAGCAGTTCTTC.

This clone appeared a single time. The rearrangement uses TRBV13 and TRBJ1-1, with D unclear. Trimming stripped 5 bases from V and 1 base from J, with 8 bases between. Germline lookup yields CDR1 PRHDT and CDR2 FYEKMQ (reference sequence). The CDR3 is 13 amino acids. The CDR3 sequence is CASSDRGNTEAFF. CDR3 nucleotide sequence: TGTGCCAGCAGCGACCGAGGGAACACTGAAGCTTTCTTT.